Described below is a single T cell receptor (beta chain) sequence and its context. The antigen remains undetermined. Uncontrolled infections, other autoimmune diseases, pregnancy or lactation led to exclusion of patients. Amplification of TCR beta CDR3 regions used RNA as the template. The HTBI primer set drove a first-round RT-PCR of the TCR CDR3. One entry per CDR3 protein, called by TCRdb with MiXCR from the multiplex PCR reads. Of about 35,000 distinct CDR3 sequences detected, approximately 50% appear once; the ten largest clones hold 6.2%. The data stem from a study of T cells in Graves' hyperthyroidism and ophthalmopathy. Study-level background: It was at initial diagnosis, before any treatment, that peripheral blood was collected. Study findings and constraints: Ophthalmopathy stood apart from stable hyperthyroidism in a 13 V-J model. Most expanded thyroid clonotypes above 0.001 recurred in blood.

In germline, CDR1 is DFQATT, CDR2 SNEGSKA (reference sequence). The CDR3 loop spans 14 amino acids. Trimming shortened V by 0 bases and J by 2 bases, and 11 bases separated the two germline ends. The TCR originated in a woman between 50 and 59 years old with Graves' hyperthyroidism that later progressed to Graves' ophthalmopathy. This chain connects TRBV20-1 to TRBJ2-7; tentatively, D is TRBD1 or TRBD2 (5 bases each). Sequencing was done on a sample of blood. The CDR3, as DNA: TGCAGTGCTAGAGATACCGGGGCTACCTACGAGCAGTACTTC. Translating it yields CSARDTGATYEQYF.